This TCR beta chain was identified during a study of blood T cell repertoires in COVID-19. Sequencing was performed with immunoSEQ multiplex PCR; in TCRdb, only in-frame clones are kept and a portion is missing. Here the sample spans around 200,000 clones, around 80% being singletons. From germline, CDR1 is SNHLY and CDR2 FYNNEI. The CDR3 extends over 16 amino acids. Trimming stripped 4 bases from V and 2 bases from J, with 16 bases between. The chain recombines TRBV2 with TRBJ2-3, with D tentatively TRBD2 (5 bases). Sample: peripheral blood. This clonotype originated in a woman between 70 and 85 years old with acute or convalescent COVID-19. CDR3: CASSGLETIPTDTQYF. The CDR3 region has the DNA TGTGCCAGCAGTGGTTTGGAGACTATACCCACAGATACGCAGTATTTT.